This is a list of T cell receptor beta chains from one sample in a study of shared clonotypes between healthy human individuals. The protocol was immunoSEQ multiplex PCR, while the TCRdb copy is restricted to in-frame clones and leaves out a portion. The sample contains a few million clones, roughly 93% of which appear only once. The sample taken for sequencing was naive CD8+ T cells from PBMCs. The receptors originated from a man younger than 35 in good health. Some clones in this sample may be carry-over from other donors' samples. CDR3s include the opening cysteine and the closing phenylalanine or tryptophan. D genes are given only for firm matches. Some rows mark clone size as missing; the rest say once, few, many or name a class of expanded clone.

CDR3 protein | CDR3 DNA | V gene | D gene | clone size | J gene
CAIRAGGAQYF | TGTGCCATCCGTGCCGGGGGGGCGCAGTACTTC | TRBV10-3 | TRBD2 | NA | TRBJ2-7
CASSPAIAYEQYF | TGTGCCAGCAGCCCCGCCATCGCCTACGAGCAGTACTTC | TRBV14 | NA | NA | TRBJ2-7
CASSARDTQYF | TGTGCCAGCAGCGCGAGGGATACGCAGTATTTT | TRBV9 | NA | NA | TRBJ2-3
CASSLASSQYF | TGTGCCAGCAGCTTAGCGTCTTCCCAGTACTTC | TRBV11-2 | NA | NA | TRBJ2-5
CASSQVRGGTKNIQYF | TGCGCCAGCAGCCAAGTAAGGGGAGGAACCAAAAACATTCAGTACTTC | TRBV4-1 | NA | NA | TRBJ2-4
CASPGQGIKDEQFF | TGTGCCAGCCCCGGACAGGGAATTAAGGATGAGCAGTTCTTC | TRBV7-9 | TRBD1 | NA | TRBJ2-1
CASSRLLGQGVTEAFF | TGCGCCAGCAGCCGCCTATTGGGACAGGGGGTTACTGAAGCTTTCTTT | TRBV4-1 | TRBD1 | NA | TRBJ1-1
CASSGFNTDTQYF | TGTGCCAGTTCCGGGTTTAACACAGATACGCAGTATTTT | TRBV27 | NA | NA | TRBJ2-3
CASSYTGTSNEQFF | TGTGCCAGCAGTTACACCGGGACTAGCAATGAGCAGTTCTTC | TRBV6-5 | TRBD2 | NA | TRBJ2-1
CASSVAGGRSYEQYF | TGTGCCAGCAGCGTAGCTGGCGGGAGATCCTACGAGCAGTACTTC | TRBV9 | TRBD2 | NA | TRBJ2-7
CASSLGSGSNEQFF | TGCGCCAGCAGCCTCGGGTCGGGGTCCAATGAGCAGTTCTTC | TRBV4-3 | NA | NA | TRBJ2-1
CASSLGTEKFF | TGCGCCAGCAGCTTGGGGACCGAGAAGTTCTTC | TRBV5-1 | NA | NA | TRBJ2-1
CASSNRGEQYF | TGTGCCAGTAGTAACAGGGGCGAGCAGTACTTC | TRBV19 | TRBD1 | NA | TRBJ2-7
CASSFGTGAYEQYF | TGTGCCAGCAGCTTTGGGACAGGGGCCTACGAGCAGTACTTC | TRBV5-6 | TRBD1 | few | TRBJ2-7
CAWSVLNGIISYEQYF | TGTGCCTGGAGTGTACTTAACGGAATAATCTCCTACGAGCAGTACTTC | TRBV30 | NA | NA | TRBJ2-7
CASSLPRGGSTGELFF | TGTGCCAGCAGTTTACCCCGGGGGGGATCAACCGGGGAGCTGTTTTTT | TRBV27 | TRBD2 | NA | TRBJ2-2
CASSVVAVSSYNEQFF | TGTGCCAGCAGCGTAGTTGCGGTCAGCTCCTACAATGAGCAGTTCTTC | TRBV9 | NA | NA | TRBJ2-1
CASSEPGAGRGFHGYTF | TGTGCCAGCAGTGAGCCCGGGGCAGGGCGAGGATTCCATGGCTACACCTTC | TRBV6-1 | NA | NA | TRBJ1-2
CASSLGGTGAFF | TGTGCCAGCAGCTTAGGAGGGACAGGGGCTTTCTTT | TRBV7-9 | TRBD1 | NA | TRBJ1-1
CASSSLAGRNTGELFF | TGTGCCAGCAGCTCCCTTGCGGGGCGGAACACCGGGGAGCTGTTTTTT | TRBV27 | NA | NA | TRBJ2-2
CAWSPLGRGEAFF | TGTGCCTGGAGTCCCCTGGGGCGGGGTGAAGCTTTCTTT | TRBV30 | NA | NA | TRBJ1-1
CAISETTGIDYGYTF | TGTGCCATCAGTGAGACGACAGGGATAGACTATGGCTACACCTTC | TRBV10-3 | TRBD1 | NA | TRBJ1-2